The rows below give T cell receptor beta chains drawn from one sample of a study of shared clonotypes between healthy human individuals. Assay used: immunoSEQ multiplex PCR; TCRdb lists only in-frame clones, some missing. The sample consists of about 1,900,000 clones, about 95% of them appearing once. Sequenced sample: naive CD8+ T cells sorted from blood. These receptor sequences come from a young man in good health. Both conserved end residues are part of each CDR3. The D gene is left open where the match is weak.

D	V	J	CDR3	DNA
TRBD2	TRBV27	TRBJ2-2	CASSLQILAGAGTGELFF	TGTGCCAGCAGTTTACAAATACTAGCGGGAGCTGGCACCGGGGAGCTGTTTTTT
TRBD1	TRBV9	TRBJ1-1	CASSGGGTGVGNTEAFF	TGTGCCAGCAGCGGTGGAGGGACAGGGGTAGGGAACACTGAAGCTTTCTTT
.	TRBV6-5	TRBJ2-7	CASSYSTRNSYEQYF	TGTGCCAGCAGTTACTCAACCAGAAACTCCTACGAGCAGTACTTC
.	TRBV6-6	TRBJ2-2	CASSYAPNTGELFF	TGTGCCAGCAGTTACGCCCCGAACACCGGGGAGCTGTTTTTT
.	TRBV7-9	TRBJ2-2	CASSPEDYLNTGELFF	TGTGCCAGCAGCCCGGAGGACTACCTGAACACCGGGGAGCTGTTTTTT
.	TRBV28	TRBJ1-1	CASSPPPRGRNTEAFF	TGTGCCAGCAGTCCGCCCCCGAGGGGGAGGAACACTGAAGCTTTCTTT
TRBD1	TRBV5-6	TRBJ1-1	CASSIRDRGPNTEAFF	TGTGCCAGCAGCATCCGGGACAGGGGCCCGAACACTGAAGCTTTCTTT
.	TRBV6-1	TRBJ2-1	CASSEATALVYNEQFF	TGTGCCAGCAGTGAAGCGACGGCACTTGTCTACAATGAGCAGTTCTTC
.	TRBV6-5	TRBJ2-1	CATLSHNEQFF	TGTGCCACGCTATCGCACAATGAGCAGTTCTTC
.	TRBV5-4	TRBJ2-2	CASSLRGADTGELFF	TGTGCCAGCAGCTTGCGGGGGGCGGACACCGGGGAGCTGTTTTTT
.	TRBV2	TRBJ1-5	CASVINSNQPQHF	TGTGCCAGCGTTATAAATAGCAATCAGCCCCAGCATTTT
TRBD1	TRBV15	TRBJ2-7	CATSPGQGFYEQYF	TGTGCCACCTCACCGGGACAGGGGTTCTACGAGCAGTACTTC
TRBD1	TRBV27	TRBJ2-5	CASRRQGEETQYF	TGTGCCAGCAGGAGACAGGGAGAAGAGACCCAGTACTTC
.	TRBV27	TRBJ2-1	CASSVRQLSSYNEQFF	TGTGCCAGCAGTGTCCGACAGCTCAGCTCCTACAATGAGCAGTTCTTC
.	TRBV4-3	TRBJ2-7	CASSQDLGSDEQYF	TGCGCCAGCAGCCAAGATTTGGGGTCCGACGAGCAGTACTTC
.	TRBV5-6	TRBJ1-2	CASSLETAGANYGYTF	TGTGCCAGCAGCTTGGAGACGGCGGGTGCTAACTATGGCTACACCTTC
TRBD2	TRBV7-6	TRBJ2-3	CASSEGTSSFGDTQYF	TGTGCCAGCAGTGAGGGGACTAGCTCATTTGGGGATACGCAGTATTTT
TRBD2	TRBV7-3	TRBJ2-3	CASSALPGTSGGTSTDTQYF	TGTGCCAGCAGCGCCTTACCCGGGACTAGCGGGGGGACTAGCACAGATACGCAGTATTTT
TRBD2	TRBV6-5	TRBJ2-5	CASSQETSGAEAQYF	TGTGCCAGCAGTCAGGAGACTAGCGGGGCGGAGGCCCAGTACTTC
TRBD1	TRBV4-1	TRBJ1-5	CASSPGQGRGQPQHF	TGCGCCAGCAGCCCGGGACAGGGAAGAGGGCAGCCCCAGCATTTT
.	TRBV6-6	TRBJ2-7	CASSPTREVYEQYF	TGTGCCAGCAGTCCGACTAGAGAGGTCTACGAGCAGTACTTC
TRBD2	TRBV9	TRBJ2-7	CASGHGGTVSIEQYF	TGTGCCAGCGGCCACGGGGGGACCGTTTCCATCGAGCAGTACTTC
.	TRBV9	TRBJ2-7	CASSVGDSYEQYF	TGTGCCAGCAGCGTAGGTGACTCTTACGAGCAGTACTTC
TRBD2	TRBV4-1	TRBJ2-1	CASSHSGTSGGSWEQFF	TGCGCCAGCAGCCACTCAGGGACTAGCGGGGGGTCGTGGGAGCAGTTCTTC
.	TRBV7-9	TRBJ1-3	CASSSPTDPSGNTIYF	TGTGCCAGCAGCTCCCCTACTGACCCATCCGGAAACACCATATATTTT